What follows are 30 T cell receptor beta chains derived from one specimen sequenced in a study of CD8 T cells in ankylosing spondylitis. A single record per CDR3 protein comes from TCRdb applying MiXCR to the 5' RACE reads. The table includes some 140,000 distinct CDR3 sequences, roughly 7.7% detected once. Material for sequencing was synovial fluid, either unsorted or a sorted T cell fraction (not recorded which). The receptors come from a male donor with ankylosing spondylitis.

The chain is built from TRBV19 and TRBJ1-2, with D perhaps matching TRBD1 (6 bases). The V gene lost 6 bases and the J gene lost 4 bases, with 15 bases spanning the gap. Germline assignment: CDR1 LNHDA and CDR2 SQIVND (reference sequence). The CDR3 is made up of 14 amino acids. The CDR3 region is CASRPGGQSYGYTF. The CDR3 nucleotides read TGTGCCAGTAGGCCCGGGGGCCAGAGCTATGGCTACACCTTC.

This clonotype was counted ten times or more. In nucleotides, the CDR3 is TGTGCCAGCAGCTTATCATGGGAGCAGTTCTTC. Protein sequence: CASSLSWEQFF. This chain joins TRBV7-9 and TRBJ2-1, with D unclear. V dropped 2 bases and J dropped 10 bases, with 6 bases sitting between them. The CDR3 runs to 11 residues. Per the germline V gene, CDR1 is SEHNR and CDR2 is FQNEAQ (reference sequence).

This clonotype was found many times. The chain couples TRBV6-2 or TRBV6-3 to TRBJ1-2; 7 bases line up with TRBD1. Germline V lookup: CDR1 MNHEY, CDR2 SVGEGT. J was trimmed by 4 bases and V by 0 bases; bases with no gene match: 11. This CDR3 is 17 amino acids long. CDR3 in amino acids: CASSYSKMTGSRYGYTF. The DNA for the CDR3 is TGTGCCAGCAGTTACTCGAAGATGACAGGGTCCCGCTATGGCTACACCTTC.

This clonotype was seen only a few times. The chain carries TRBV4-2 and TRBJ2-1; tentatively, D is TRBD1 (5 bases). Trimming stripped 0 bases from V and 15 bases from J, with 15 bases between. CDR3 length: 13 residues. Germline V gives CDR1 LGHNA, CDR2 YNFKEQ. CDR3: CASSQEGVTGRFF. CDR3 in DNA: TGTGCCAGCAGCCAAGAAGGGGTCACGGGTCGGTTCTTC.

Many counts were recorded for this clonotype. The chain is built from TRBV5-1 and TRBJ2-1; 10 bases are a match to TRBD2. The CDR3 is 15 residues long. CDR1 SGHRS and CDR2 YFSETQ come from the germline V gene. V trimming: 0 bases; J trimming: 9 bases; junction bases outside the gene matches: 6. CDR3 DNA: TGCGCCAGCAGCTTGGTTGTTAGCGGGAGGATTGAGCAGTTCTTC. Amino acids: CASSLVVSGRIEQFF.

The V gene is TRBV20-1, the J gene TRBJ1-1; D is uncertain. Trimming pared 6 bases from V and 5 bases from J, leaving 22 bases between. The CDR3 loop spans 15 amino acids. CDR1 is DFQATT and CDR2 is SNEGSKA in the germline V gene (reference sequence). The CDR3 loop is CSAPQAKNRETEAFF. In DNA, the CDR3 is TGCAGTGCGCCCCAGGCTAAAAATAGGGAGACTGAAGCTTTCTTT.

This chain links TRBV28 with TRBJ2-7; maybe TRBD1 (6 bases). The CDR3 extends over 13 amino acids. Between the trimmed V and J ends, which lost 4 bases and 4 bases, there was a span of 11 bases. CDR1 is MDHEN and CDR2 is SYDVKM in the germline V gene. The CDR3 DNA is TGTGCCAGCAGTTCTCCACAGGGTTACGAGCAGTACTTC. Translating gives CASSSPQGYEQYF.

This chain links TRBV20-1 with TRBJ2-3; D might be TRBD1 or TRBD2, each matching 6 bases. The germline gives CDR1 DFQATT, CDR2 SNEGSKA (reference sequence). Trimming shortened V by 5 bases and J by 0 bases, and 21 bases separated the two germline ends. The CDR3 runs to 17 residues. CDR3 bases: TGCAGTGCTCGTCCTTTGCGGGGACATCCTAGCACAGATACGCAGTATTTT. It codes for CSARPLRGHPSTDTQYF.

This clonotype was observed a handful of times. The chain joins TRBV9 to TRBJ2-3, with D unclear. CDR1 and CDR2 (germline): SGDLS, YYNGEE. The CDR3 has 14 amino acids. Trimming took 0 bases from V and 4 from J, leaving 9 bases between them. The CDR3 protein is CASSVGISPDTQYF. The CDR3, as DNA: TGTGCCAGCAGCGTAGGGATTTCACCAGATACGCAGTATTTT.

In this sample, this clonotype turned up a few times. The rearrangement uses TRBV28 and TRBJ1-2; 7 bases are a match to TRBD1. Trimming at V came to 1 base and at J to 7 bases, leaving 6 bases not matched to a gene. Germline assignment: CDR1 MDHEN and CDR2 SYDVKM. The CDR3 covers 14 residues. The CDR3 loop is CASSLFRGGAGYTF. The CDR3 DNA reads as TGTGCCAGCAGTTTATTCAGGGGGGGGGCTGGCTACACCTTC.

The CDR3 coding sequence is TGCAGTGCTAGCCCGGGACGGGGAAAACTGTTTTTT. As protein: CSASPGRGKLFF. The chain links TRBV20-1 to TRBJ1-4; TRBD1 is a possible D gene (5 bases). The V gene's germline CDR1 is DFQATT and CDR2 SNEGSKA (reference sequence). V was clipped by 3 bases and J by 10 bases, with 12 bases between them. CDR3 length equals 12 residues.

This clonotype was recorded many times. The chain couples TRBV6-2 or TRBV6-3 to TRBJ2-7, with TRBD2 as a possible D gene (5 bases). The length of the CDR3 is 14 residues. CDR1 is MNHEY and CDR2 is SVGEGT in the germline V gene. The V end lost 7 bases, the J end lost 0 bases, and 13 bases lay between the germline ends. The CDR3 DNA reads TGTGCCAGCAACCCGGACTTTACCTCCTACGAGCAGTACTTC. This translates into CASNPDFTSYEQYF.

This clonotype showed up many times. The chain uses TRBV7-2 and TRBJ2-7; D gene unclear. V lost 5 bases and J lost 4, with 18 bases in between. CDR1 is SGHTA, CDR2 FQGNSA, per germline. The CDR3 spans 15 residues. The CDR3 loop is CASSPGGGGPYEQYF. CDR3 nucleotides: TGTGCCAGCAGCCCAGGTGGCGGCGGACCTTACGAGCAGTACTTC.

This clonotype was counted at least ten times. The chain has TRBV7-2 and TRBJ2-3; no definite D call. The CDR3 consists of 15 residues. The germline V and J ends were trimmed by 5 bases and 4 bases, with 16 bases remaining between them. Germline CDR1 reads SGHTA; CDR2 reads FQGNSA. The CDR3 nucleotides are TGTGCCAGCAGCCCCCATGGACCAGGAGCAGATACGCAGTATTTT. It codes for CASSPHGPGADTQYF.

This clonotype was picked up many times. The chain recombines TRBV10-1 with TRBJ1-1; 9 bases align to TRBD1. CDR1 and CDR2 (germline): WNHNN, SYGVQD (reference sequence). Unmatched junction bases numbered 2, after V lost 6 bases and J lost 9 bases. The CDR3 consists of 11 residues. The chain's CDR3 is CASSTGGQAFF. In DNA, the CDR3 is TGCGCCAGCAGCACAGGGGGCCAAGCTTTCTTT.

The genes are TRBV29-1 and TRBJ2-7, with D possibly being TRBD1 or TRBD2 (5 bases each). This CDR3 has 13 residues. Germline V lookup: CDR1 SQVTM, CDR2 ANQGSEA. The V and J ends lost 6 bases and 3 bases respectively, with 15 bases between them. The CDR3 DNA is TGCAGCGTCGAGGGGAAGTGGGGCTACGAGCAGTACTTC. Translation gives CSVEGKWGYEQYF.

The table lists this clonotype with many counts. This chain connects TRBV3-1 to TRBJ2-3; no clear D gene. The CDR3 spans 13 residues. Germline V gene data show CDR1 as LGHDT and CDR2 as YNNKEL (reference sequence). V lost 5 bases and J lost 4, with 10 bases in between. The CDR3 nucleotides read TGTGCCAGCAGCACCATTTCAGCAGATACGCAGTATTTT. Its translation: CASSTISADTQYF.

This clonotype was seen ten or more times. The rearrangement joins TRBV2 to TRBJ1-4, with TRBD1 as a possible D gene (5 bases). From germline, CDR1 is SNHLY and CDR2 FYNNEI. The CDR3 has 13 amino acids. Trimming removed 6 bases from V and 5 bases from J, with 10 bases in between. CDR3 sequence (DNA): TGTGCCAGCAGGGGGGGATTGAATGAAAAACTGTTTTTT. It translates to CASRGGLNEKLFF.

This clonotype was counted many times. The chain is built from TRBV18 and TRBJ2-3, with 9 nucleotides matching TRBD2. The CDR3 runs to 17 residues. Germline CDR1 and CDR2: KGHSH and LQKENI. V lost 1 base, J lost 0 bases, and 5 bases stayed unmatched. DNA for the CDR3: TGTGCCAGCTCACCACAGTCTAGCGGGGCTAGCACAGATACGCAGTATTTT. Its translation is CASSPQSSGASTDTQYF.

The gene calls are TRBV11-3 and TRBJ2-1; TRBD1 matches at 10 bases. The junction had 4 bases not matched to a gene; V was cut back by 5 bases and J by 6 bases. There are 14 residues in the CDR3. From germline, CDR1 is SGHNT and CDR2 YENEEA. CDR3 region: CASSPRTGGNEQFF. The DNA of the CDR3 is TGTGCCAGCAGCCCACGGACAGGGGGCAATGAGCAGTTCTTC.

This clonotype has only one observation. This chain joins TRBV12-3 or TRBV12-4 and TRBJ1-6; D call uncertain. The CDR3 has 19 residues. CDR3 loop: CTFSFMRQLLSSYNSPLHF. CDR3 coding DNA: TGTACCTTCAGTTTTATGAGACAACTTCTGAGCTCCTATAATTCACCCCTCCACTTT.

This clonotype was counted many times. This rearrangement joins TRBV6-1 to TRBJ1-3; D is unresolved. CDR3 length: 14 amino acids. CDR1 is MNHNS, CDR2 SASEGT, per germline. Between the trimmed V and J ends, which lost 10 bases and 0 bases, there was a span of 13 bases. The CDR3 protein is CAIAAQYSGNTIYF. CDR3 nucleotides: TGTGCCATTGCGGCACAGTACTCTGGAAACACCATATATTTT.

In its sample, this clonotype was seen many times. The V and J genes are TRBV20-1 and TRBJ1-5, with D maybe TRBD1 (6 bases). Germline CDR1 and CDR2: DFQATT and SNEGSKA (reference sequence). This CDR3 is built from 12 residues. The V end lost 5 bases, the J end lost 7 bases, and 12 bases lay between the germline ends. The CDR3 is CSASGVWQPQHF. The CDR3 bases are TGCAGTGCTTCAGGGGTTTGGCAGCCCCAGCATTTT.

This clonotype was seen only a few times. The chain couples TRBV15 to TRBJ1-2; no firm D call. Germline lookup yields CDR1 LNHNV and CDR2 YYDKDF (reference sequence). V shed 4 bases and J shed 8 bases, with 14 bases lying between them. The CDR3 is 13 residues long. This chain's CDR3 is CATSTPPSRGYTF. DNA for the CDR3: TGTGCCACCAGCACCCCACCTTCGAGGGGCTACACCTTC.

This clonotype appeared many times. The chain carries TRBV11-2 and TRBJ2-7; D is undetermined. Looked up from germline, CDR1 is SGHAT and CDR2 is FQNNGV. Trimming took off 3 bases at V and 4 bases at J, with 16 bases between the two ends. CDR3 length equals 15 residues. The CDR3 sequence is CASSLRSANQYEQYF. In DNA form, the CDR3 reads TGTGCCAGCAGCTTGAGGTCGGCTAATCAATACGAGCAGTACTTC.

In the case of this clonotype: A single base separates this from a much larger clone, so it may be a read error. V gene TRBV5-1 combines with J gene TRBJ2-1; 9 bases line up with TRBD2. The CDR3 is made up of 16 amino acids. V shed 2 bases and J 7 bases; nucleotides not matched to a gene: 10. Germline V gene data show CDR1 as SGHRS and CDR2 as YFSETQ. The CDR3 is CASSLKLAGRGNEQFF. The CDR3 bases are TGCGCCAGCAGCTTAAAGCTAGCGGGGAGGGGGAATGAGCAGTTCTTC.

V and J are TRBV20-1 and TRBJ2-7, with TRBD2 as a possible D gene (5 bases). This CDR3 contains 10 residues. The germline V and J ends were trimmed by 5 bases and 9 bases, with 11 bases remaining between them. Germline V CDR1 and CDR2: DFQATT, SNEGSKA (reference sequence). The CDR3 DNA reads TGCAGTGCTGCCGGGGTCGTGCAGTACTTC. As protein: CSAAGVVQYF.

This clonotype has ten or more counts. The chain has TRBV20-1 and TRBJ2-5; 11 nucleotides agree with TRBD2. This CDR3 spans 13 amino acids. Trimming cost V 6 bases and J 5 bases; bases outside gene matches: 5. Germline values: CDR1 DFQATT, CDR2 SNEGSKA (reference sequence). The CDR3 here is CSAYTSGGETQYF. The CDR3, as DNA: TGCAGTGCCTACACTAGCGGGGGCGAGACCCAGTACTTC.

A few counts support this clonotype. The DNA of the CDR3 is TGTGCCACCAGTGATCCGGGTAGGGGCTCTGGGGCCAACGTCCTGACTTTC. Protein product: CATSDPGRGSGANVLTF. This rearrangement joins TRBV24-1 to TRBJ2-6; TRBD1 might be the D (5 bases). CDR1 and CDR2 (germline): KGHDR, SFDVKD. The CDR3 runs 17 residues. V was trimmed by 3 bases and J by 0 bases, leaving 11 bases between them.

This clonotype was recorded at least ten times. This rearrangement joins TRBV28 to TRBJ2-3; 8 bases are shared with TRBD1. V was pared by 3 bases and J by 4 bases, with 9 bases of the junction left unmatched. The germline gives CDR1 MDHEN, CDR2 SYDVKM. There are 16 residues in the CDR3. Here the CDR3 DNA reads TGTGCCAGCAGTTTCCCCTTGACAGGGGTGGCAGATACGCAGTATTTT. This encodes CASSFPLTGVADTQYF.